Presented here are 5 T cell receptor beta chains from one specimen sequenced in a study of T cell repertoires in ileal Crohn's disease. The method was immunoSEQ multiplex PCR; TCRdb's version includes in-frame clones alone and lacks a portion of them. In the table there are roughly 7,200 clones, more than 80% of which are singletons. Sequenced sample: ileal tissue. These TCRs come from an adult with Crohn's disease.

In this sample, this clone turned up once. The chain joins TRBV4-2 to TRBJ2-2; TRBD1 matches 7 bases. V gave up 1 base and J gave up 1 base; unmatched junction bases: 0. CDR1 and CDR2 (germline): LGHNA, YNFKEQ. This CDR3 has 15 residues. CDR3 loop: CASSQGTGNTGELFF. Here the CDR3 DNA reads TGTGCCAGCAGCCAAGGGACAGGGAACACCGGGGAGCTGTTTTTT.

The genes are TRBV5-4 and TRBJ2-1; 11 nucleotides agree with TRBD2. Trimming removed 3 bases from V and 12 bases from J; junction bases left unmatched: 17. Germline V gene data show CDR1 as SGHNT and CDR2 as YYREEE (reference sequence). There are 17 residues in the CDR3. CDR3 nucleotides: TGTGCCAGCAGCTCCGGACTAGCGGGCCCCGCATTGTTAGGGCAGTTCTTC. Protein: CASSSGLAGPALLGQFF. Combining the CDR3 with reference TRBV5-4 and TRBJ2-1 gives the whole variable domain ETGVTQSPTHLIKTRGQQVTLRCSSQSGHNTVSWYQQALGQGPQFIFQYYREEENGRGNFPPRFSGLQFPNYSSELNVNALELDDSALYLCASSSGLAGPALLGQFFGPGTRLTVL.

The V call is TRBV10-1, the J call TRBJ2-2; 7 nucleotides align to TRBD1. Germline V gene sequence: CDR1 WNHNN, CDR2 SYGVQD (reference sequence). The CDR3 is made up of 15 amino acids. The trim removed 5 bases at V and 4 bases at J, leaving 7 bases unmatched. The CDR3 coding sequence is TGCGCCAGCAGTTGGCGACAGGGTGGCACCGGGGAGCTGTTTTTT. This gives the protein CASSWRQGGTGELFF.

V and J are TRBV7-8 and TRBJ2-7; perhaps TRBD2 as D (6 bases). Trimming cost V 4 bases and J 3 bases, with 16 bases left between them. Looked up from germline, CDR1 is SGHVS and CDR2 is FQNEAQ. The CDR3 runs to 15 residues. The CDR3 region is CASSSRGNQIYEQYF. CDR3 sequence (DNA): TGTGCCAGCAGCTCCCGCGGGAATCAGATCTACGAGCAGTACTTC.

This clone has just a few counts. This sequence joins TRBV13 and TRBJ1-4; D not resolved. Germline V gives CDR1 PRHDT, CDR2 FYEKMQ (reference sequence). This CDR3 region has 14 residues. Trimming shortened V by 2 bases and J by 1 base, and 5 bases separated the two germline ends. Here the CDR3 DNA reads TGTGCCAGCAGCTTACGGGGAACTAATGAAAAACTGTTTTTT. Translating gives CASSLRGTNEKLFF.